This section outlines one T cell receptor beta chain sequence together with its context. Antigen specificity is unknown. The donors gave bone marrow, and they were healthy. Germline lookup yields CDR1 LGHNT and CDR2 FRNRAP. V was shortened by 5 bases and J by 1 base, with 8 bases between the two germline ends. The CDR3 extends over 14 amino acids. The PCR ran on 60 Vbeta and 13 Jbeta primers. Data came from immunoSEQ multiplex PCR; TCRdb stores just in-frame clones and leaves some out. The top ten clones hold approximately 3% of a sample with some 87,000 clones, approximately 80% of them seen once. This sample is part of a study of cytomegalovirus exposure and HLA in healthy donors. Findings and caveats of the study: The authors listed some 160 TCR beta chains as cytomegalovirus-associated. Later work associated fewer than 20,000 TCR beta sequences with HLA alleles at 0.05 false discovery rate.

This rearrangement joins TRBV12-5 to TRBJ2-2; D uncertain. This clonotype was obtained from a man younger than 40 in good health and CMV-seronegative. Sample: PBMCs. The CDR3 DNA reads TGTGCTAGTGGTACGATAGAGAACACCGGGGAGCTGTTTTTT. It is translated as CASGTIENTGELFF.